The 26 T cell receptor beta chains given below trace back to one sample, sequenced in a study of CD8+ T cells in alopecia areata. As for treatment: oral pan-JAK inhibitor, 5-10 mg twice daily. In each case, RNA was isolated and then reverse transcribed into cDNA as the sequencing template. Clones were sequenced by immunoSEQ multiplex PCR, and TCRdb holds only the in-frame ones, with some missing. The data contain about 190,000 clones, 50% to 75% of them singletons. Sequenced here: CD4+ T cells sorted from blood, sampled at week 4, from a patient treated with tofacitinib. Every receptor here comes from a human donor with alopecia areata.

The chain has TRBV30 and TRBJ2-1; possible D gene TRBD1, 6 bases. Germline-derived CDR1 and CDR2 are GTSNPN and SVGIG (reference sequence). The CDR3 sequence is 13 residues long. V was cut by 0 bases and J by 6 bases, with 9 bases left in between. CDR3 sequence (DNA): TGTGCCTGGAGTGTCCGAGGGGGCAATGAGCAGTTCTTC. Translation: CAWSVRGGNEQFF.

This clone occurred once. This chain links TRBV23-1 with TRBJ1-4, with TRBD1 as a possible D gene (5 bases). TRBV23-1 is annotated as an ORF whose role is uncertain. Trimming pared 8 bases from V and 3 bases from J, leaving 16 bases between. The CDR3 is 15 residues long. CDR3 coding DNA: TGCGCCAGCGGCCCGAGGGGTGGAGCTAATGAAAAACTGTTTTTT. This sequence encodes CASGPRGGANEKLFF.

J is TRBJ1-2 and V is TRBV29-1; TRBD1 agrees at 7 bases. The CDR3 consists of 16 residues. The V segment lost 1 base and the J segment 2 bases; nucleotides outside the gene matches: 10. From germline, CDR1 is SQVTM and CDR2 ANQGSEA. The CDR3 reads CSVEGLGQFFNYGYTF. The CDR3 coding sequence is TGCAGCGTTGAAGGTTTGGGACAGTTTTTCAACTATGGCTACACCTTC.

This clone occurred once. The chain combines TRBV7-4 with TRBJ2-7, with TRBD1 identical over 11 bases. Trimming cost V 1 base and J 7 bases; bases outside gene matches: 9. The CDR3 runs 16 residues. The V gene's germline CDR1 is SGHVT and CDR2 SQSDAQ. CDR3 DNA: TGTGCCAGCAGCTTAGTGGTGGACAGGGGGCGACTGGAGCAGTACTTC. Its translation: CASSLVVDRGRLEQYF.

The chain carries TRBV2 and TRBJ1-5, with 7 bases lining up with TRBD1. The germline V gene encodes CDR1 SNHLY and CDR2 FYNNEI. V shed 4 bases and J 7 bases; nucleotides not matched to a gene: 10. The CDR3 totals 15 residues. CDR3 residues: CASSGEGGDGQPQHF. The CDR3 DNA reads TGTGCCAGCAGTGGGGAAGGGGGCGACGGGCAGCCCCAGCATTTT.

V gene TRBV7-2 combines with J gene TRBJ2-5, with a tentative D call TRBD1 (7 bases). CDR3 size: 15 residues. In germline, CDR1 is SGHTA, CDR2 FQGNSA. V shed 1 base and J shed 5 bases, with 14 bases lying between them. The CDR3 protein is CASSLVQGRRETQYF. The CDR3 DNA follows: TGTGCCAGCAGCTTAGTACAGGGGAGGAGGGAGACCCAGTACTTC.

This chain joins TRBV6-5 and TRBJ2-3; 7 bases fit TRBD2. Per the germline V gene, CDR1 is MNHEY and CDR2 is SVGAGI. This CDR3 region has 15 residues. Trimming cost V 2 bases and J 5 bases; bases outside gene matches: 7. CDR3: CASSYRLGGKDTQYF. The CDR3 DNA reads as TGTGCCAGCAGTTACCGGCTGGGGGGGAAAGATACGCAGTATTTT.

The gene calls are TRBV30 and TRBJ1-1; a weak D match, TRBD1 (5 bases). V dropped 0 bases and J dropped 11 bases, with 10 bases sitting between them. Germline V gives CDR1 GTSNPN, CDR2 SVGIG (reference sequence). The CDR3 has 11 amino acids. Here the CDR3 reads CAWSVGDSAFF. The CDR3 bases are TGTGCCTGGAGTGTAGGGGATTCCGCTTTCTTT.

This clone has just a few counts. J is TRBJ2-7 and V is TRBV5-1; D is tentatively TRBD1 or TRBD2 (5 bases each). Germline V gene data show CDR1 as SGHRS and CDR2 as YFSETQ. The CDR3 has 17 amino acids. V dropped 5 bases and J dropped 3 bases, with 24 bases sitting between them. CDR3 DNA: TGCGCCAGCAGACCACCTACCGGGACCCAGGGTATCTACGAGCAGTACTTC. It is translated as CASRPPTGTQGIYEQYF.

This chain joins TRBV29-1 and TRBJ1-2, with 11 bases matching TRBD1. J lost 6 bases, V lost 2 bases, and 2 bases had no gene match. The CDR3 extends over 13 amino acids. Germline assignment: CDR1 SQVTM and CDR2 ANQGSEA. The CDR3 region is CSVEPDRGHGYTF. For the CDR3, the DNA is TGCAGCGTTGAACCGGACAGGGGGCATGGCTACACCTTC. Based on the CDR3 plus reference TRBV29-1 and TRBJ1-2, the full variable domain is SAVISQKPSRDICQRGTSLTIQCQVDSQVTMMFWYRQQPGQSLTLIATANQGSEATYESGFVIDKFPISRPNLTFSTLTVSNMSPEDSSIYLCSVEPDRGHGYTFGSGTRLTVV.

This clone was picked up a small number of times. The chain uses TRBV7-2 and TRBJ2-3; 8 nucleotides match TRBD2. Germline lookup yields CDR1 SGHTA and CDR2 FQGNSA. The CDR3 is 12 residues long. V was pared by 5 bases and J by 10 bases, with 5 bases of the junction left unmatched. The CDR3 spells CASSDGTRAQYF. The CDR3 DNA sequence: TGTGCCAGCAGCGACGGGACTAGGGCGCAGTATTTT.

In the case of this clone: The sample holds other DNA sequences that translate to the same CDR3. J is TRBJ2-2 and V is TRBV6-5; D gene uncertain. V lost 5 bases and J lost 6, with 10 bases in between. The CDR3 has 13 residues. Germline V CDR1 and CDR2: MNHEY, SVGAGI. The chain's CDR3 is CASSPLAAGELFF. For the CDR3, the DNA is TGTGCCAGCAGTCCCTTGGCGGCCGGGGAGCTGTTTTTT.

This clone was found once. The chain recombines TRBV27 with TRBJ2-5, with TRBD2 matching 11 bases. With 5 bases clipped from V and 6 bases from J, the junction kept 8 bases outside the gene matches. The CDR3 is 15 residues long. Germline CDR1 is MNHEY and CDR2 is SMNVEV (reference sequence). The CDR3 DNA reads TGTGCCAGCAGTACGACTAGCGGGATGGTAAAGACCCAGTACTTC. This sequence encodes CASSTTSGMVKTQYF.

The J gene is TRBJ1-1, the V gene TRBV2; D uncertain. The ends were cut back, 2 bases at V and 2 bases at J, with 12 bases in the middle. CDR1 and CDR2 from the germline V gene are SNHLY and FYNNEI. The CDR3 has 15 residues. CDR3 bases: TGTGCCAGCAGTGAACGTGGCCAGACTAACACTGAAGCTTTCTTT. This gives the protein CASSERGQTNTEAFF.

The J gene is TRBJ2-1, the V gene TRBV29-1, with D possibly matching TRBD1 (7 bases). Germline assignment: CDR1 SQVTM and CDR2 ANQGSEA. The CDR3 is 18 residues long. Between the trimmed V and J ends, which lost 2 bases and 1 base, there was a span of 21 bases. Here the CDR3 DNA reads TGCAGCGTTGAAAGGAGGGGGCGAGAATTTAGTTCCTACAATGAGCAGTTCTTC. Its protein product is CSVERRGREFSSYNEQFF.

This sequence joins TRBV5-1 and TRBJ2-7; 8 bases match TRBD1. The CDR3 runs 14 residues. The V segment lost 4 bases and the J segment 1 base; nucleotides outside the gene matches: 4. Germline values: CDR1 SGHRS, CDR2 YFSETQ. CDR3 sequence: CASSIQGGSYEQYF. DNA for the CDR3: TGCGCCAGCAGCATACAGGGGGGTTCCTACGAGCAGTACTTC.

The chain recombines TRBV10-3 with TRBJ2-1; 13 bases match TRBD2. Germline V CDR1 and CDR2: ENHRY, SYGVKD. The CDR3 covers 15 residues. The J segment lost 7 bases and the V segment lost 2 bases, leaving 2 bases of the junction unmatched. CDR3 coding DNA: TGTGCCATCAGTGAGAGGACTAGCGGGGGAAATGAGCAGTTCTTC. Residues: CAISERTSGGNEQFF.

V gene TRBV7-2 combines with J gene TRBJ2-3, with D maybe TRBD1 (6 bases). V lost 5 bases and J lost 7, with 16 bases in between. The germline V gene encodes CDR1 SGHTA and CDR2 FQGNSA. This CDR3 contains 14 residues. CDR3 loop: CASSPPPQGNTQYF. In nucleotides, the CDR3 is TGTGCCAGCAGCCCCCCCCCTCAGGGGAATACGCAGTATTTT.

The chain recombines TRBV23-1 with TRBJ2-5; D is uncertain. TRBV23-1 is annotated as an ORF whose role is uncertain. Trimming took 1 base from V and 5 from J, leaving 11 bases between them. This CDR3 contains 14 residues. The CDR3 DNA sequence: TGCGCCAGCAGTCAATTATCCTTGGGGGAGACCCAGTACTTC. It encodes CASSQLSLGETQYF.

The gene calls are TRBV7-8 and TRBJ2-1; the D is unclear. CDR1 is SGHVS, CDR2 FQNEAQ, per germline. This CDR3 region has 12 residues. The V gene lost 2 bases and the J gene lost 8 bases, with 7 bases spanning the gap. The CDR3 loop reads CASSLSADEQFF. CDR3 coding DNA: TGTGCCAGCAGCTTAAGTGCTGATGAGCAGTTCTTC.

The chain uses TRBV7-2 and TRBJ2-5, with D tentatively TRBD1 or TRBD2 (6 bases each). The CDR3 is made up of 14 amino acids. V lost 7 bases, J lost 5 bases, and 17 bases lay in between. Germline values: CDR1 SGHTA, CDR2 FQGNSA. This chain's CDR3 is CASNLRGARETQYF. The CDR3 bases are TGTGCCAGCAACCTGAGGGGGGCGAGGGAGACCCAGTACTTC.

The rearrangement joins TRBV27 to TRBJ1-6, with TRBD1 matching over 8 bases. Looked up from germline, CDR1 is MNHEY and CDR2 is SMNVEV (reference sequence). Losses at the gene ends were 5 bases for V and 5 bases for J; bases not matched to a gene: 8. The CDR3 runs 16 residues. The CDR3 sequence is CASSPSGGGNNSPLHF. Written as DNA, the CDR3 is TGTGCCAGCAGTCCCTCAGGGGGCGGGAATAATTCACCCCTCCACTTT.

V and J are TRBV9 and TRBJ1-6, with D maybe TRBD1 (5 bases). CDR3 length equals 12 residues. CDR1 is SGDLS, CDR2 YYNGEE, per germline. V was trimmed by 0 bases and J by 15 bases, leaving 10 bases between them. CDR3 sequence (DNA): TGTGCCAGCAGCGTAGCCGGGGGAAACCTCCACTTT. Its translation: CASSVAGGNLHF.

This clone has a handful of counts. The J gene is TRBJ2-1, the V gene TRBV23-1; 7 positions agree with TRBD2. TRBV23-1 is an open reading frame whose function is uncertain. CDR3 size: 11 residues. Trimming cost V 11 bases and J 7 bases; bases outside gene matches: 5. In DNA form, the CDR3 reads TGCGCCTTCCTGGGAGGGAATGAGCAGTTCTTC. Its translation: CAFLGGNEQFF.

CDR3 nucleotides: TGTGCCAGCAGCTTAGACAGGGAAGAGACCCAGTACTTC. It yields the protein CASSLDREETQYF. The chain couples TRBV7-9 to TRBJ2-5; possible D gene TRBD1, 6 bases. CDR3 length equals 13 residues. CDR1 is SEHNR and CDR2 is FQNEAQ in the germline V gene (reference sequence). V dropped 1 base and J dropped 3 bases, with 6 bases sitting between them.

This sequence joins TRBV29-1 and TRBJ2-3, with 8 bases identical to TRBD1. Losses at the gene ends were 6 bases for V and 9 bases for J; bases not matched to a gene: 5. Germline CDR1 and CDR2: SQVTM and ANQGSEA. The CDR3 is 11 residues long. DNA of the CDR3: TGCAGCGTGGGGACAGGCAGCACGCAGTATTTT. Protein sequence: CSVGTGSTQYF.